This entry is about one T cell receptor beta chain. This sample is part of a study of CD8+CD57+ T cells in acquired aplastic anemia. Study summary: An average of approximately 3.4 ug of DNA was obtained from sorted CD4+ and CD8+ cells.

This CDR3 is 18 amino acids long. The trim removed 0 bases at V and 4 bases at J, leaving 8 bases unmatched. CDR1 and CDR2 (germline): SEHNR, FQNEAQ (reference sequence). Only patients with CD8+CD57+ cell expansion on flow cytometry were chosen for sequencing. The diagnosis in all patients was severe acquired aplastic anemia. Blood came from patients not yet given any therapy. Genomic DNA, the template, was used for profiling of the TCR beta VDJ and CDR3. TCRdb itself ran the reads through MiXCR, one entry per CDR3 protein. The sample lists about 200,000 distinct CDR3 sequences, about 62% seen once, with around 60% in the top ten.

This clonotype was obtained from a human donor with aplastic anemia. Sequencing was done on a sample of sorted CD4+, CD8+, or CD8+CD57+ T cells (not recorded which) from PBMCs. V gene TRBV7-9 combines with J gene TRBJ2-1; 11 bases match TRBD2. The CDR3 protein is CASSLAGASGGLYNEQFF. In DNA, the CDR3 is TGTGCCAGCAGCTTAGCTGGGGCTAGCGGGGGGCTGTACAATGAGCAGTTCTTC.